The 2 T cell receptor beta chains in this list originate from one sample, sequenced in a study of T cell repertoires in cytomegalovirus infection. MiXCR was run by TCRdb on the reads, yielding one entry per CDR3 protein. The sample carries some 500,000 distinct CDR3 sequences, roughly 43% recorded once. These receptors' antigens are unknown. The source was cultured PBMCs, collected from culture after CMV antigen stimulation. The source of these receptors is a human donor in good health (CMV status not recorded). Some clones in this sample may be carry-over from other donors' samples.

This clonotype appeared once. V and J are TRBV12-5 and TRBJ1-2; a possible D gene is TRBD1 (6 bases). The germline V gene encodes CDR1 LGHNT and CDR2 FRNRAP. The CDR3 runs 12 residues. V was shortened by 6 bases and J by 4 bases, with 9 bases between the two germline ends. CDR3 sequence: CASGGAGYGYTF. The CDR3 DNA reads TGTGCTAGTGGGGGGGCTGGCTATGGCTACACCTTC.

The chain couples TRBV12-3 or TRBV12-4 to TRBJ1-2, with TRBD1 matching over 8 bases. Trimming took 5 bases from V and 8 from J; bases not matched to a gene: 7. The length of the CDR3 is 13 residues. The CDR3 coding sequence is TGTGCCAGCAGTCTTGGACAGGGACAAGGCTACACCTTC. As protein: CASSLGQGQGYTF.